The entry below gives a single TCR beta chain sequence along with its context. This clonotype occurred a few times. Its specific antigen is unknown. Per-nucleotide qualities are absent, and no much larger clonotype sits a single base away. These data are taken from a study of T cell repertoires in cytomegalovirus infection (dated by TCRdb to the late 2010s). Concerning the study at large: Alongside well-studied HLA-B-restricted epitopes, the peptide stimulations were aimed at recently identified HLA-C-restricted CMV epitopes, whose presentation resists viral immunomodulation. The HLA type of each donor mattered for the analysis, because public TCR beta signatures pointed to carriage of CMV infection along with the matching HLA type.

Results the study describes overall, beyond this receptor: The ex vivo response was dominated by HLA-C-restricted CMV-specific TCR beta clonotypes, and the single most frequent clonotype in two of eight donors was supplied by these HLA-C-restricted clonotypes. Carriers of CMV infection plus the relevant HLA type were discriminated by the cumulative frequency of public TCR beta family members in the study cohort and in an independent roughly 400-donor cohort.

The data were produced on an Illumina HiSeq 1500. TCRdb handled the public reads itself, with Q25 trimming in fastp and clone calling in MiXCR, and kept productive beta chains. Every CDR3 protein is listed once, alongside the most common genes and DNA of its rows. The sample table records roughly 800,000 distinct CDR3 sequences; 25% to 35% of these occur just once. The ten biggest clones cover about an eighth of the sample. The germline V gene (reference sequence) sets CDR1 to SEHNR and CDR2 to FQNEAQ. V and J are truncated by 1 base and 3 bases respectively, leaving an intervening sequence of 7 bases. Measured from the cysteine to the phenylalanine, the CDR3 is 14 residues long. The only DNA kept is the CDR3, 42 bases in frame from the first base. Per the publication, the treatment or condition label means: in vitro stimulation with specific CMV peptide epitopes to enrich CMV-specific T cells.

The sequence joins TRBV7-9 to TRBJ2-4; tentative D gene TRBD1, with 5 bases matching. Sequenced here: cultured CD8+ T cells from PBMCs, sampled from culture after CMV antigen stimulation. This clonotype originated in a human donor in good health (CMV status not recorded). Some clones in this sample may be carry-over from other donors' samples. The encoded CDR3 is CASSLGQNKNIQYF. The bases read TGTGCCAGCAGCTTAGGACAGAACAAAAACATTCAGTACTTC.